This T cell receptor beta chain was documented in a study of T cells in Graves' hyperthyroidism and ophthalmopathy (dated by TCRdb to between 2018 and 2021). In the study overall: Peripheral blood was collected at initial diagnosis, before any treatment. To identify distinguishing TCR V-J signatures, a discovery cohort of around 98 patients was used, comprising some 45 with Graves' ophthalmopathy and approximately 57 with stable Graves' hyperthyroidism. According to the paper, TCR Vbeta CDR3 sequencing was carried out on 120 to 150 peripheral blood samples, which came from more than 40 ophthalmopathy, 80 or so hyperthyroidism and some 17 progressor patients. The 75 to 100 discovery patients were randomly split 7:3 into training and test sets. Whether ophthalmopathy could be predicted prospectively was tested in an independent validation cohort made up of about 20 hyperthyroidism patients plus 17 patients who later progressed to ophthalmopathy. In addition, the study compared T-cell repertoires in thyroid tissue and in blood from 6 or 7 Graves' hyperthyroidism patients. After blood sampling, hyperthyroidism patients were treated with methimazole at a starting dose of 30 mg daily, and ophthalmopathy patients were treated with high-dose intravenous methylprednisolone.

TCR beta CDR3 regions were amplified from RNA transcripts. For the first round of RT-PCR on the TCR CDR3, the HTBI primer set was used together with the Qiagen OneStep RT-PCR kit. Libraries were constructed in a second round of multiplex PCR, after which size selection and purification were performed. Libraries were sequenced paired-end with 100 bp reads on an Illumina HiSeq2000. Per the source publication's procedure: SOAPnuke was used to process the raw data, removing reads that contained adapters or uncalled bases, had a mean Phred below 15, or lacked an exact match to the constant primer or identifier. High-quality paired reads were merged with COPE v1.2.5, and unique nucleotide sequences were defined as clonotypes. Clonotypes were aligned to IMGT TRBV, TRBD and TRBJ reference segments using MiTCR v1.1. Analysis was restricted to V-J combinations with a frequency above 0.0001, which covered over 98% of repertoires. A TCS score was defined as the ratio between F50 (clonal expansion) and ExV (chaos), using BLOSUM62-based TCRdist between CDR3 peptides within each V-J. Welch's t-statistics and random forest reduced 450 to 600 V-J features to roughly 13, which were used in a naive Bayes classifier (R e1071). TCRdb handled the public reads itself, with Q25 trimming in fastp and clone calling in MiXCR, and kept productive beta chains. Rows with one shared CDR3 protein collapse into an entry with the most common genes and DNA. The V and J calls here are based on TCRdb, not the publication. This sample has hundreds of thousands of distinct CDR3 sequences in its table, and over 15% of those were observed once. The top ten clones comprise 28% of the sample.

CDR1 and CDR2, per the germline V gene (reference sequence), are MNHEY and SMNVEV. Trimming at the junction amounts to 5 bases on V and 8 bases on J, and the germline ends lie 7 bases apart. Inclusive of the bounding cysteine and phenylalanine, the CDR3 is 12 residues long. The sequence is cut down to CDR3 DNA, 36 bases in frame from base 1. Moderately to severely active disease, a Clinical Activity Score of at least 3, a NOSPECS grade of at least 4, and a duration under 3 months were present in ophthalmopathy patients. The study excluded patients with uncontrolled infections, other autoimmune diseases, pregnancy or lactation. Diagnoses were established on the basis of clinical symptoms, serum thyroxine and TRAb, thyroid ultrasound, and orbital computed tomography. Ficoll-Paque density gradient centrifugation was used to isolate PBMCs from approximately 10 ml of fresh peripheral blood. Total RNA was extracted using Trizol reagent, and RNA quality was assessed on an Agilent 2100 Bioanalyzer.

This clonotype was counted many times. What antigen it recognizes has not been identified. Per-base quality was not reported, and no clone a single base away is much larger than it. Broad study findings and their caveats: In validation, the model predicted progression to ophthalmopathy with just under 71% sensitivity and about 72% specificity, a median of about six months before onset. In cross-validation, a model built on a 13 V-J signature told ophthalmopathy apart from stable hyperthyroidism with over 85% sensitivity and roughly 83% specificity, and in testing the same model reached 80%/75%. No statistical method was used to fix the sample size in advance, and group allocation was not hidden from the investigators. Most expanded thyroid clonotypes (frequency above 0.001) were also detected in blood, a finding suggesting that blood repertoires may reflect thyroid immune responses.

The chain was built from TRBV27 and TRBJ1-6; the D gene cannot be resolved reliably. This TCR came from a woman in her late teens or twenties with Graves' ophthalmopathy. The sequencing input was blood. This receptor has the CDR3 CASSRTDSPLHF. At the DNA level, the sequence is TGTGCCAGCAGTCGGACCGATTCACCCCTCCACTTT.